This T cell receptor (beta chain) was sequenced during a study of T cell responses to AZD1222 COVID-19 vaccine. Overall study results and limits: Reportedly, nearly half the spike-specific TCRs target unmutated variant regions. Seropositive status at baseline applied to only a handful of AZD1222 recipients.

Analysis merged second doses at about 4 or about 12 weeks. To note about this clone: Its target is not known.

The CDR3 covers 16 residues. Germline V gene data show CDR1 as LNHDA and CDR2 as SQIVND (reference sequence). Trimming shortened V by 1 base and J by 2 bases, and 11 bases separated the two germline ends. TCRdb's table, derived via immunoSEQ multiplex PCR, lists solely in-frame clones and lacks some. The sample holds 90,000 to 150,000 clones, 87% seen once. The chain combines TRBV19 with TRBJ2-2; D remains ambiguous. The receptor was isolated from an adult who received the AZD1222 COVID-19 vaccine. The starting material was peripheral blood, obtained 28 days after the second AZD1222 dose. The CDR3 DNA is TGTGCCAGTAGTATAGGTGCAGTTACAAACACCGGGGAGCTGTTTTTT. It codes for CASSIGAVTNTGELFF. The variable domain in full, with the rest retrieved from reference TRBV19 and TRBJ2-2, is DGGITQSPKYLFRKEGQNVTLSCEQNLNHDAMYWYRQDPGQGLRLIYYSQIVNDFQKGDIAEGYSVSREKKESFPLTVTSAQKNPTAFYLCASSIGAVTNTGELFFGEGSRLTVL.